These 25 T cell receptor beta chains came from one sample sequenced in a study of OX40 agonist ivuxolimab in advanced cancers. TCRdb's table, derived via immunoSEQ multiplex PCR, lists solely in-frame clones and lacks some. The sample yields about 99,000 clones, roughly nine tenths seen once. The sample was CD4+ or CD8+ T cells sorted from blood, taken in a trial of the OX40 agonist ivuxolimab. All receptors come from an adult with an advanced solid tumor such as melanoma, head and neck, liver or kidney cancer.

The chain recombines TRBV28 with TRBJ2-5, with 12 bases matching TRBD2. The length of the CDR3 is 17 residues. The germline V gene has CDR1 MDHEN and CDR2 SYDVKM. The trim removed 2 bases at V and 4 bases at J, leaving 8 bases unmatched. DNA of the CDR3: TGTGCCAGCAGTTTAATTTCTAGCGGGAGGGCCACAGAGACCCAGTACTTC. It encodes CASSLISSGRATETQYF.

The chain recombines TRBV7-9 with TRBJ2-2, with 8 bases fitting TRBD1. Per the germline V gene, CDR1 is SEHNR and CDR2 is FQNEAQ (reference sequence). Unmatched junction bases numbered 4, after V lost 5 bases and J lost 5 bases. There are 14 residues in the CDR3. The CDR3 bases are TGTGCCAGCAGCGTCCGACAGGGGACCGGGGAGCTGTTTTTT. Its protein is CASSVRQGTGELFF.

The CDR3 nucleotides read TGTGCCACCAGCAGAGATAGAGGAAAGCAGTTCTTC. Its protein is CATSRDRGKQFF. This chain joins TRBV15 and TRBJ2-1; D call uncertain. The CDR3 covers 12 residues. Germline V lookup: CDR1 LNHNV, CDR2 YYDKDF (reference sequence). The V end was cut by 0 bases, the J end by 11 bases, with 8 bases between.

The CDR3 DNA is TGTGCCACCAGCAGGGGGGGCGCCGGTAACTATGGCTACACCTTC. It encodes CATSRGGAGNYGYTF. J is TRBJ1-2 and V is TRBV15; D perhaps matches TRBD1 (6 bases). From germline, CDR1 is LNHNV and CDR2 YYDKDF (reference sequence). Deletions cut 3 bases from V and 1 base from J, with 12 bases between. The CDR3 has 15 amino acids.

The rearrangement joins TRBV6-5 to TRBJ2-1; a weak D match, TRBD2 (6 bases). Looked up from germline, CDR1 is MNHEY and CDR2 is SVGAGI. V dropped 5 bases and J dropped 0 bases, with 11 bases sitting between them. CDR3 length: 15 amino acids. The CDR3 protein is CASSAGRISYNEQFF. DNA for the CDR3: TGTGCCAGCAGTGCCGGGAGAATCTCCTACAATGAGCAGTTCTTC.

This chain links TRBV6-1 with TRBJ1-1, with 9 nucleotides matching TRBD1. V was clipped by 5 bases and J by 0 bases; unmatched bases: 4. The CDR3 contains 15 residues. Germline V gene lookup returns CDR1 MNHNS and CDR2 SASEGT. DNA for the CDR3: TGTGCCAGCAGTTTCCGACAGGGGGTGAACACTGAAGCTTTCTTT. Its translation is CASSFRQGVNTEAFF.

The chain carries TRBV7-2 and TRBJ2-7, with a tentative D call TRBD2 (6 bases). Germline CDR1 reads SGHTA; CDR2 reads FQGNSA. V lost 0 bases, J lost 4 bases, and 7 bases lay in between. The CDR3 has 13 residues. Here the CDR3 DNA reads TGTGCCAGCAGCTTAGCGGGAGGTTACGAGCAGTACTTC. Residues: CASSLAGGYEQYF.

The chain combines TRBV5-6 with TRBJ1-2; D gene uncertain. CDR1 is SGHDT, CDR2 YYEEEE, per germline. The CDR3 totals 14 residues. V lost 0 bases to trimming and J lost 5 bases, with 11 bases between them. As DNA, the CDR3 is TGTGCCAGCAGCTTGGTGGCGGTCCGATATGGCTACACCTTC. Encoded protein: CASSLVAVRYGYTF.

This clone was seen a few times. The CDR3: CASSPISGTRGEQFF. The CDR3 nucleotides read TGTGCCAGCAGCCCAATATCCGGGACTAGGGGTGAGCAGTTCTTC. The rearrangement uses TRBV7-9 and TRBJ2-1; 8 bases match TRBD2. Germline V gene lookup returns CDR1 SEHNR and CDR2 FQNEAQ (reference sequence). This CDR3 has 15 residues. The junction had 12 bases not matched to a gene; V was cut back by 5 bases and J by 9 bases.

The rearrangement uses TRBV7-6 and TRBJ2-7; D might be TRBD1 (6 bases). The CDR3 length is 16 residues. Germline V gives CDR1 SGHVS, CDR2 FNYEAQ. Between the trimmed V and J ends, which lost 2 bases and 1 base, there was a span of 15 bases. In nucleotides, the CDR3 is TGTGCCAGCAGCTTATCCGCCACAGGGCGGTCCTACGAGCAGTACTTC. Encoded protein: CASSLSATGRSYEQYF.

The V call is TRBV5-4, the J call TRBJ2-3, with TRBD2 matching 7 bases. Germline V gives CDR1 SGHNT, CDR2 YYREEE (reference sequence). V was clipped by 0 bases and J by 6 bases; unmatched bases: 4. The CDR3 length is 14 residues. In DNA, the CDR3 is TGTGCCAGCAGCTTGGGATCAGCGGGGGATACGCAGTATTTT. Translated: CASSLGSAGDTQYF.

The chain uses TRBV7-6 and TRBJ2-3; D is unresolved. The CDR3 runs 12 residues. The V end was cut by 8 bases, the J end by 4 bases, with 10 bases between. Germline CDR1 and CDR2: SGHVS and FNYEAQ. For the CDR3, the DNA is TGTGCCAGCGGGGTTCGGTCAGATACGCAGTATTTT. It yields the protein CASGVRSDTQYF.

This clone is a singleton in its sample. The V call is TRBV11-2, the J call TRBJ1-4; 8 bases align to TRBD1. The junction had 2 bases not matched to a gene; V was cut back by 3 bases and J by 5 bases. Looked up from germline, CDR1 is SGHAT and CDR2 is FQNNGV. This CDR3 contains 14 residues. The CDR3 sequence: CASSFRQGNEKLFF. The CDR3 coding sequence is TGTGCCAGCAGCTTCCGACAGGGGAATGAAAAACTGTTTTTT.

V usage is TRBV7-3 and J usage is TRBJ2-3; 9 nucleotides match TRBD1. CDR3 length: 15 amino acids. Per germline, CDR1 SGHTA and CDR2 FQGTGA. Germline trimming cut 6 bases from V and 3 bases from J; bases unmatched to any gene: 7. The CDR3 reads CASSTLQGATDTQYF. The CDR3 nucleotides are TGTGCCAGCAGTACACTACAGGGGGCGACAGATACGCAGTATTTT.

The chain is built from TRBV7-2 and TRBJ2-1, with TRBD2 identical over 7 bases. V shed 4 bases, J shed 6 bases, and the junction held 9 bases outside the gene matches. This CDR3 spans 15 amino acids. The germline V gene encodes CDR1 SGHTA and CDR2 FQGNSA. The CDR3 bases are TGTGCCAGCAGCTCAGCGGGGCTTGTCTCCAATGAGCAGTTCTTC. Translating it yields CASSSAGLVSNEQFF. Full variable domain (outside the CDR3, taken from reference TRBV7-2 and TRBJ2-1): GAGVSQSPSNKVTEKGKDVELRCDPISGHTALYWYRQSLGQGLEFLIYFQGNSAPDKSGLPSDRFSAERTGGSVSTLTIQRTQQEDSAVYLCASSSAGLVSNEQFFGPGTRLTVL.

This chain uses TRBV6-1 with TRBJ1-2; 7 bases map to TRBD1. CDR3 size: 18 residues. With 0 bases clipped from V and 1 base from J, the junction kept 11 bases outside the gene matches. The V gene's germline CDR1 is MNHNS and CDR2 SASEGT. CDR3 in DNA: TGTGCCAGCAGTGAAGCGCCTTGGGGGACAGCCTTTAACTATGGCTACACCTTC. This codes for CASSEAPWGTAFNYGYTF.

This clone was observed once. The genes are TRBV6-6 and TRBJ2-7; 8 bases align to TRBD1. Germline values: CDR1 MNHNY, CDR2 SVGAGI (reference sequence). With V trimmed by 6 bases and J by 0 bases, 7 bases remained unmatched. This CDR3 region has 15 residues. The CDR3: CASSQGQVRSYEQYF. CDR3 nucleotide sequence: TGTGCCAGCAGCCAGGGACAGGTCCGCTCCTACGAGCAGTACTTC.

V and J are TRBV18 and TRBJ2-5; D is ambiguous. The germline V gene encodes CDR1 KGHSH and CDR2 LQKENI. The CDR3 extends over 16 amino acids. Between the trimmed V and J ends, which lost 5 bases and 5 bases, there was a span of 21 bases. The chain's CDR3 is CASSASPGRLGETQYF. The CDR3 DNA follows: TGTGCCAGCTCAGCGTCTCCGGGCCGCCTGGGGGAGACCCAGTACTTC.

The chain's CDR3 is CASSLEGRHNEQFF. CDR3 DNA: TGTGCCAGCAGTTTAGAGGGCCGGCACAATGAGCAGTTCTTC. The chain joins TRBV27 to TRBJ2-1; D might be TRBD2 (5 bases). Looked up from germline, CDR1 is MNHEY and CDR2 is SMNVEV (reference sequence). The CDR3 loop spans 14 amino acids. V lost 2 bases and J lost 5, with 10 bases in between.

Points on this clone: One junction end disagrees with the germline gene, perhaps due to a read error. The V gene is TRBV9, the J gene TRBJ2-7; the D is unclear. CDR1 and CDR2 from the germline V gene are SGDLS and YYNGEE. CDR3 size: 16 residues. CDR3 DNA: TGTGCCAGCAGCGTAGCTCCAGGACCAAACTCCAACGAGCAGTACTTC. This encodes CASSVAPGPNSNEQYF.

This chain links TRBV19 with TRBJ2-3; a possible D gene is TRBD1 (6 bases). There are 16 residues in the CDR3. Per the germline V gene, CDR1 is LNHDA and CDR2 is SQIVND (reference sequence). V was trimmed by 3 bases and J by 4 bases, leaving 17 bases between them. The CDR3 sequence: CASSIVRSGVADTQYF. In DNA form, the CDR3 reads TGTGCCAGTAGTATCGTGAGATCAGGGGTCGCAGATACGCAGTATTTT.

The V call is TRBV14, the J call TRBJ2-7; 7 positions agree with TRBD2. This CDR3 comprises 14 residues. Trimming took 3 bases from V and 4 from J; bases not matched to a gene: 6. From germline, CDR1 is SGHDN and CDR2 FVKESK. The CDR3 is CASSQEAGRYEQYF. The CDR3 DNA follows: TGTGCCAGCAGCCAGGAAGCGGGAAGGTACGAGCAGTACTTC.

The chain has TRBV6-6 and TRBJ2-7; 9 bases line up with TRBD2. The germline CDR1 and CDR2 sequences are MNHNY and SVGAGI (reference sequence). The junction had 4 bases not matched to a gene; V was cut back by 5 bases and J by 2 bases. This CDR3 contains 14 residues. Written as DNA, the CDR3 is TGTGCCAGCAGTCGGACTAGCGAAACCTACGAGCAGTACTTC. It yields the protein CASSRTSETYEQYF.

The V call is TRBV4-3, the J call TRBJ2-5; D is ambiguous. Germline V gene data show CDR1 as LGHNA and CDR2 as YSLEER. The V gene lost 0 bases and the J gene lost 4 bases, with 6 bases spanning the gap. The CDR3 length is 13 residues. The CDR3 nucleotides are TGCGCCAGCAGCCAAGAAGCACTAGAGACCCAGTACTTC. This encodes CASSQEALETQYF.

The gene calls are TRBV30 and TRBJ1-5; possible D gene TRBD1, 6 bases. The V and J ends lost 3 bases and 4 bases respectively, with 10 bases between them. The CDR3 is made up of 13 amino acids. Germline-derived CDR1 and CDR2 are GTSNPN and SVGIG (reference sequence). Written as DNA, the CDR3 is TGTGCCTGGAGCCCGGACAGAAATCAGCCCCAGCATTTT. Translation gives CAWSPDRNQPQHF. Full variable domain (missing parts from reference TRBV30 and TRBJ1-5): SQTIHQWPATLVQPVGSPLSLECTVEGTSNPNLYWYRQAAGRGLQLLFYSVGIGQISSEVPQNLSASRPQDRQFILSSKKLLLSDSGFYLCAWSPDRNQPQHFGDGTRLSIL.